This paragraph reports one T cell receptor beta chain. Its antigen is still unknown. No base qualities exist here, and no much larger clone lies one base off it. V lost 10 bases and J lost 0 bases; the stretch between them is 13 bases long. From cysteine to phenylalanine, the CDR3 is 13 amino acids long. Kept here is only the CDR3 DNA, which spans 39 bases and is read in frame from base 1. Per the germline V gene, MGHRA is the CDR1 and YSYEKL is the CDR2. Receptor libraries were prepared by multiplex PCR. The sample was run on an Illumina HiSeq 2500. TCRbeta libraries were constructed through three rounds of nested PCR with primers (Table S4) according to protocols adapted from ARM-PCR. Before sequencing, PCR products of 200-500 bp were cut from the gel and purified using the QIAquick gel extraction kit. The source study handled its data this way. Trimmomatic was used to clean the reads, FLASH merged the cleaned reads into complete CDR3 sequences, and MiTCR assigned the sequences to V(D)J germline segments. Clonal diversity was calculated as the inverse Simpson's index using VDJtools. In-frame sequences without a premature stop codon were defined as productive reads. TCRdb trimmed public reads at Q25 via fastp, called clones via MiXCR and kept in-frame beta chains. Every entry covers one CDR3 protein and lists the most common genes and DNA from its rows. The V and J calls shown here were made by TCRdb, not taken from the authors' results. The sample table contains tens of thousands of distinct CDR3 sequences; only one count was recorded for 80% to 85% of them. The ten largest clones take up 10% to 15% of the sample.

The data derive from a study of tumor and adjacent non-tumor tissue in lung cancer (dated by TCRdb to the late 2010s). Study-wide context: The cohort included some 11 adenocarcinoma, 2 squamous cell carcinoma and 1 small cell lung cancer patients. Among the approximately 15 patients, ages ranged from roughly 31 to 76 years, approximately ten were men and 5 were women, and disease was TNM stage I to III. The study compared bulk TCRbeta repertoires between lung tumor tissue and matched distant non-tumor lung tissue from 15 lung cancer patients. Sequencing generated a total of approximately 130,000,000 productive TCRbeta reads, averaging about 4.2 million reads per sample. TCRbeta CDR3 sequencing was performed on about 29 paired specimens, with one tumor sample and one normal lung sample collected per patient.

RNA was isolated from bulk, unsorted tissue, and RNA quality was assessed with a NanoDrop ND-1000 and an Agilent 2100. Donors were newly diagnosed lung cancer patients admitted for thoracic surgery in China between August and November 2014, without prior chemotherapy. Patients who had received previous radiotherapy or chemotherapy, or who had another concurrent cancer, were excluded from the study. Surgical tissue pieces of about 1-2.2 cm3 were preserved in RNAlater solution and stored at -80 °C until use. General conclusions and limits of the study: Neither the sequencing platform nor unique molecular identifiers are mentioned in the methods. Significantly higher TCR diversity was found in younger patients, and higher tumor TCR diversity was associated with shorter overall and disease-free survival. Tumor tissue showed significantly greater TCR diversity (inverse Simpson) than normal lung tissue (roughly 430 vs 170, P = 0.0075, Mann-Whitney U test). The cohort had only around 15 patients, and the authors noted that larger samples and more detailed clinical data are needed. Because peripheral blood was not sequenced, blood TCRbeta repertoires in the lung cancer patients of the study were not examined. The top 100 clones accounted for a significantly larger cumulative portion of the repertoire in normal lung than in tumor tissue.

The chain was built from TRBV4-1 and TRBJ2-7; the D gene could be TRBD1 or TRBD2, each one agreeing over 5 bases. The TCR originated in a woman in her forties or fifties with non-small cell lung cancer. Specimen: lung tumor tissue. The CDR3 region reads CANIGTNSYEQYF. The nucleotides are TGCGCCAACATCGGGACGAACTCCTACGAGCAGTACTTC.